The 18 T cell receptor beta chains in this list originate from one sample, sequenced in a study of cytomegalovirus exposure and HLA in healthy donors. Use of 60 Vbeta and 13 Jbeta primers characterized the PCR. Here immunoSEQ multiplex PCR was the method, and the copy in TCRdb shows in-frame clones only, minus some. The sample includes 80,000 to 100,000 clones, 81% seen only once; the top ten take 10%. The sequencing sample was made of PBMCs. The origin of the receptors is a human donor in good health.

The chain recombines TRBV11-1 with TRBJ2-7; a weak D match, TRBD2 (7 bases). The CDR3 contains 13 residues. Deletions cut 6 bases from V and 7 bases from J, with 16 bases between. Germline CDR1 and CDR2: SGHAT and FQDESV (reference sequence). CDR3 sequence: CASRGGATREQYF. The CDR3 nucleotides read TGTGCCAGCAGGGGGGGGGCGACCCGAGAGCAGTACTTC.

CDR3 region: CASSASTDTQYF. The CDR3 region has the DNA TGTGCCAGCAGCGCTAGCACAGATACGCAGTATTTT. The chain combines TRBV9 with TRBJ2-3; no definite D call. This CDR3 contains 12 residues. The germline V gene encodes CDR1 SGDLS and CDR2 YYNGEE. Trimming stripped 3 bases from V and 0 bases from J, with 2 bases between.

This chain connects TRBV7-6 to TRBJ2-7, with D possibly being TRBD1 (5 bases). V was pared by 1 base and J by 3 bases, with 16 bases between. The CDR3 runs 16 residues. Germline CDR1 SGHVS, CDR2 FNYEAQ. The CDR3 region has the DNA TGTGCCAGCAGCTTAGGACAAAGCTGGGGCTACTACGAGCAGTACTTC. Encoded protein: CASSLGQSWGYYEQYF.

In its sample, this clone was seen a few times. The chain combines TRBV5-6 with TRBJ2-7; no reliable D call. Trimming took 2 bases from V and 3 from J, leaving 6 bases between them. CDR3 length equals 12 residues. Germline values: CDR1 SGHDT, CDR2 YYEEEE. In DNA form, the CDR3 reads TGTGCCAGCAGCTTAATAGACTACGAGCAGTACTTC. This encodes CASSLIDYEQYF. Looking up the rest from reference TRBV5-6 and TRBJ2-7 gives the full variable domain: DAGVTQSPTHLIKTRGQQVTLRCSPKSGHDTVSWYQQALGQGPQFIFQYYEEEERQRGNFPDRFSGHQFPNYSSELNVNALLLGDSALYLCASSLIDYEQYFGPGTRLTVT.

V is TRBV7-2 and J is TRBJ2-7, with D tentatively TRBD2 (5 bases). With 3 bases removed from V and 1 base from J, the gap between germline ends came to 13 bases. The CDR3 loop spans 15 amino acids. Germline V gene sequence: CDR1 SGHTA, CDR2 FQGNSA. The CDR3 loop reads CASSFSQDLSYEQYF. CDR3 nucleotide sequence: TGTGCCAGCAGCTTCAGTCAGGACTTATCCTACGAGCAGTACTTC.

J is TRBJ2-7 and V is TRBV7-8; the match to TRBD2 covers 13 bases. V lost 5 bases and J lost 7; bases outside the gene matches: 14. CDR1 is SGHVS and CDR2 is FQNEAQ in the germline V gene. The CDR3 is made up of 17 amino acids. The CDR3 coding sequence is TGTGCCAGCAGCCTTGAGACGGGACTAGCGGGACGCGAAGAGCAGTACTTC. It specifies CASSLETGLAGREEQYF.

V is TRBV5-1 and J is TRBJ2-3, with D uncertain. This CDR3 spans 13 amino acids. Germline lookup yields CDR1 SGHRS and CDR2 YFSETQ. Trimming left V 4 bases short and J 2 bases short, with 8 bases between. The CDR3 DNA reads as TGCGCCAGCAGCCTACTACCCACAGATACGCAGTATTTT. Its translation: CASSLLPTDTQYF.

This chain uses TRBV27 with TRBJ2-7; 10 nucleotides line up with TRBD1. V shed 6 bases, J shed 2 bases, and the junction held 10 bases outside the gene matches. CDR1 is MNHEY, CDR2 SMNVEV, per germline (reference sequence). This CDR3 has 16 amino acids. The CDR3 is CASREKGDRGAYEQYF. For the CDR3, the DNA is TGTGCCAGCAGGGAAAAGGGGGACAGGGGTGCCTACGAGCAGTACTTC.

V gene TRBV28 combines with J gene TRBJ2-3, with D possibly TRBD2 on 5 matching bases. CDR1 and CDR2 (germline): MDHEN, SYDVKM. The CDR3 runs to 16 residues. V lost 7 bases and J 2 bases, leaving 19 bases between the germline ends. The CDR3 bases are TGTGCCAGCAAACCCGCGGGTTTAGATATCACAGATACGCAGTATTTT. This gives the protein CASKPAGLDITDTQYF.

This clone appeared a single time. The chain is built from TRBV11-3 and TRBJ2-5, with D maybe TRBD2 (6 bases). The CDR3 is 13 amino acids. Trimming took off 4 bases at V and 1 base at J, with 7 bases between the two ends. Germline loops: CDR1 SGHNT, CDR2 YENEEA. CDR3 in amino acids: CASSWDFQETQYF. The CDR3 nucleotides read TGTGCCAGCAGCTGGGACTTCCAAGAGACCCAGTACTTC.

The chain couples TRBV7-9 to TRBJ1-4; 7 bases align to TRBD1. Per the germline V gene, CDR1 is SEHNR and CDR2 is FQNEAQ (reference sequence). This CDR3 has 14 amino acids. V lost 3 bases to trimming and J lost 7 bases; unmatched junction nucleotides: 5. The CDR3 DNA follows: TGTGCCAGCAGCTTTTTCCAGGGGGGTGAAAAACTGTTTTTT. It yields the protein CASSFFQGGEKLFF.

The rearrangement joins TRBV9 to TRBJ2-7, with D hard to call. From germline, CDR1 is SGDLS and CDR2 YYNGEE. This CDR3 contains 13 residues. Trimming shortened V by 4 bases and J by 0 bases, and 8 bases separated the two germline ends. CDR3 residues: CASSSRPSYEQYF. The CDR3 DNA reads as TGTGCCAGCAGCTCCCGTCCCTCCTACGAGCAGTACTTC. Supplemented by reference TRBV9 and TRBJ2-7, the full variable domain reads DSGVTQTPKHLITATGQRVTLRCSPRSGDLSVYWYQQSLDQGLQFLIQYYNGEERAKGNILERFSAQQFPDLHSELNLSSLELGDSALYFCASSSRPSYEQYFGPGTRLTVT.

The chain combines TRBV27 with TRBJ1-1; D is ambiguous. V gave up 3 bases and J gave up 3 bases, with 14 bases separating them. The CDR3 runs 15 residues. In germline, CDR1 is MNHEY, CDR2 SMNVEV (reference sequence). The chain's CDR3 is CASSFRQASYTEAFF. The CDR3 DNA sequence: TGTGCCAGCAGTTTTAGGCAGGCAAGCTACACTGAAGCTTTCTTT.

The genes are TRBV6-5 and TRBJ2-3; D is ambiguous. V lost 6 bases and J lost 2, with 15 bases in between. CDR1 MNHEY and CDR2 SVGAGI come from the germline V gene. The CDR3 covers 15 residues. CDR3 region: CASSPVARLTDTQYF. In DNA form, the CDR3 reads TGTGCCAGCAGCCCCGTGGCCCGCCTCACAGATACGCAGTATTTT.

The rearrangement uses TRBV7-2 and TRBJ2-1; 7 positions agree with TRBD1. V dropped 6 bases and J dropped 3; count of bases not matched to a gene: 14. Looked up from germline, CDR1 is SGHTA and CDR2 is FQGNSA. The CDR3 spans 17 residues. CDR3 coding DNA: TGTGCCAGCAGACCCCAGGGGGTCGCCTACCGCTACAATGAGCAGTTCTTC. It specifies CASRPQGVAYRYNEQFF.

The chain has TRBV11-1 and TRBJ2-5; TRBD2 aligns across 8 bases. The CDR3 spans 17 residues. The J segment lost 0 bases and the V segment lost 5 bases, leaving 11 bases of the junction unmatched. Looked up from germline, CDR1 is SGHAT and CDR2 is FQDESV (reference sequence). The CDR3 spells CASSHLAGLDYQETQYF. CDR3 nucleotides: TGTGCCAGCAGCCACTTAGCGGGACTAGACTACCAAGAGACCCAGTACTTC. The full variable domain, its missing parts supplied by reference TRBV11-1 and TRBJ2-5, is EAEVAQSPRYKITEKSQAVAFWCDPISGHATLYWYRQILGQGPELLVQFQDESVVDDSQLPKDRFSAERLKGVDSTLKIQPAELGDSAMYLCASSHLAGLDYQETQYFGPGTRLLVL.

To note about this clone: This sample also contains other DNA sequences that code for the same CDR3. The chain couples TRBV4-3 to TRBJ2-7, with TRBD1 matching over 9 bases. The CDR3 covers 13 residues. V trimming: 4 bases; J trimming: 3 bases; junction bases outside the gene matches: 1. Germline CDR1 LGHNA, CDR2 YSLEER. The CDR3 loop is CASSLGQGYEQYF. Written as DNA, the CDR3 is TGCGCCAGCAGCCTGGGACAGGGCTACGAGCAGTACTTC.

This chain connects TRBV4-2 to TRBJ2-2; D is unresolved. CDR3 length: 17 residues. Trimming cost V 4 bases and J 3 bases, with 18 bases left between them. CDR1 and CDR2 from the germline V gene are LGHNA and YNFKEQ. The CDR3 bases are TGTGCCAGCAGCCCCCTTATCTCACAGCCCCACACCGGGGAGCTGTTTTTT. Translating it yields CASSPLISQPHTGELFF.